This T cell receptor (beta chain) was documented in a study of beta chain features in type 1 diabetes. General study points: In all four CD4+ subsets, TCRB CDR3 length was significantly, moderately reduced in type 1 diabetes.

This clone has only a few counts. Its specificity is not known. J was trimmed by 5 bases and V by 3 bases; bases with no gene match: 5. This CDR3 region has 15 residues. Germline CDR1 and CDR2: SGHTA and FQGNSA. The isolated RNA, all of it, was reverse transcribed, so expressed TCRB transcripts were what got sequenced. Data came from immunoSEQ multiplex PCR; TCRdb stores just in-frame clones and leaves some out. The top ten hold less than 0.04% of the sample, which has 640,000 or so clones, over 11% seen once. The chain couples TRBV7-2 to TRBJ2-7, with 12 bases that match TRBD2. The sample was naive CD4+ T cells from blood. The sequence was collected from a man aged 18 to 35 with type 1 diabetes. The CDR3 reads CASSLTSGGSHEQYF. CDR3 DNA: TGTGCCAGCAGCTTGACTAGCGGGGGATCCCACGAGCAGTACTTC.